This TCR beta chain was obtained from a study of CD8+CD57+ T cells in acquired aplastic anemia. Study-wide background: When averaged, DNA from sorted CD4+ and CD8+ cells came to 2.5 to 4 ug.

To note about this clonotype: This may be a read error, as it is one base from a much larger clone.

In patients chosen for sequencing, flow cytometry had shown CD8+CD57+ cell expansion. Severe acquired aplastic anemia was present in all patients. Patients were treatment-naive when blood was sampled. TCR beta VDJ combinations and CDR3 sequences were profiled from genomic DNA. TCRdb itself ran the reads through MiXCR, one entry per CDR3 protein. In the table there are 400,000 to 600,000 distinct CDR3 sequences, approximately 32% of which are singletons. This CDR3 has 13 residues. In germline, CDR1 is DFQATT, CDR2 SNEGSKA (reference sequence). The chain uses TRBV20-1 and TRBJ2-7, with 10 bases matching TRBD2. The sequence was obtained from a human donor with aplastic anemia. The sample comprised sorted CD4+, CD8+, or CD8+CD57+ T cells (not recorded which) from PBMCs. For the CDR3, the DNA is TGCAGTACTAGCGGGACAGCCTCCTACGAGCAGTACTTC. Translated: CSTSGTASYEQYF.